These 20 T cell receptor beta chains originate from one sample sequenced in a study of beta chain features in type 1 diabetes. Study findings and constraints: Type 1 diabetes patients had TCRB CDR3s that were shorter (moderately but significantly so) in all four CD4+ subsets.

Sequenced material consisted of expressed TCRB transcripts (all of the isolated RNA was reverse transcribed). Profiling relied on immunoSEQ multiplex PCR, and the TCRdb table lists in-frame clones only, not all of them. Of 250,000 to 300,000 clones listed, around 22% are singletons. These receptors lack a known antigen. Material: naive CD4+ T cells from blood. These receptors came from a woman in her thirties with type 1 diabetes.

This clone was observed a handful of times. This chain uses TRBV2 with TRBJ2-7, with 12 bases that match TRBD2. This CDR3 is 14 amino acids long. Unmatched junction bases numbered 4, after V lost 6 bases and J lost 4 bases. Germline CDR1 and CDR2: SNHLY and FYNNEI. The CDR3 protein is CASRRLAGEYEQYF. CDR3 nucleotide sequence: TGTGCCAGCAGGAGACTAGCGGGAGAATACGAGCAGTACTTC.

The V and J genes are TRBV9 and TRBJ2-1; TRBD2 is a possible D gene (5 bases). Trimming took off 1 base at V and 7 bases at J, with 9 bases between the two ends. The CDR3 runs to 13 residues. CDR1 and CDR2 (germline): SGDLS, YYNGEE. The CDR3 bases are TGTGCCAGCAGCGTATCGGGGTTGAATGAGCAGTTCTTC. This translates into CASSVSGLNEQFF.

V and J are TRBV7-9 and TRBJ2-6; 8 positions match TRBD1. Looked up from germline, CDR1 is SEHNR and CDR2 is FQNEAQ (reference sequence). J gave up 7 bases and V 3 bases, and 5 bases lay outside the gene matches. This CDR3 is 15 amino acids long. The CDR3 coding sequence is TGTGCCAGCAGCTTGGGACAGGATAGAGCCAACGTCCTGACTTTC. This sequence encodes CASSLGQDRANVLTF.

The chain uses TRBV2 and TRBJ2-7, with 12 bases aligning to TRBD1. Germline V gene lookup returns CDR1 SNHLY and CDR2 FYNNEI. Trimming at V came to 6 bases and at J to 5 bases, leaving 5 bases not matched to a gene. The CDR3 is 14 residues long. The CDR3 nucleotides read TGTGCCAGCAGGGCCGGGACAGGGGGCCACGAGCAGTACTTC. Amino acids: CASRAGTGGHEQYF. Full variable domain (missing parts from reference TRBV2 and TRBJ2-7): EPEVTQTPSHQVTQMGQEVILRCVPISNHLYFYWYRQILGQKVEFLVSFYNNEISEKSEIFDDQFSVERPDGSNFTLKIRSTKLEDSAMYFCASRAGTGGHEQYFGPGTRLTVT.

The V call is TRBV11-2, the J call TRBJ1-1, with D maybe TRBD1 (5 bases). Germline V lookup: CDR1 SGHAT, CDR2 FQNNGV. The V gene lost 3 bases and the J gene lost 3 bases, with 14 bases spanning the gap. This CDR3 has 15 residues. DNA of the CDR3: TGTGCCAGCAGCTTGAGGAGGGGAAGCGACACTGAAGCTTTCTTT. As protein: CASSLRRGSDTEAFF. The complete variable domain, with remaining parts taken from reference TRBV11-2 and TRBJ1-1, reads EAGVAQSPRYKIIEKRQSVAFWCNPISGHATLYWYQQILGQGPKLLIQFQNNGVVDDSQLPKDRFSAERLKGVDSTLKIQPAKLEDSAVYLCASSLRRGSDTEAFFGQGTRLTVV.

This clone appeared a few times. This chain joins TRBV5-6 and TRBJ2-7, with D possibly matching TRBD2 (6 bases). With 0 bases removed from V and 5 bases from J, the gap between germline ends came to 15 bases. This CDR3 is built from 15 residues. The germline gives CDR1 SGHDT, CDR2 YYEEEE. The CDR3 sequence: CASSLVRRGIDEQYF. The CDR3 coding sequence is TGTGCCAGCAGCTTGGTGCGTCGGGGGATCGACGAGCAGTACTTC.

The chain employs TRBV15 and TRBJ2-3; weak D call: TRBD2 (6 bases). Germline values: CDR1 LNHNV, CDR2 YYDKDF (reference sequence). This CDR3 is 14 amino acids long. V lost 1 base to trimming and J lost 4 bases, with 9 bases between them. The CDR3: CATSRARGADTQYF. The CDR3, as DNA: TGTGCCACCAGCAGAGCGCGGGGTGCAGATACGCAGTATTTT.

The chain couples TRBV30 to TRBJ1-1; tentatively, D is TRBD1 (6 bases). This CDR3 is 13 amino acids long. V lost 2 bases, J lost 4 bases, and 11 bases lay in between. CDR1 and CDR2 (germline): GTSNPN, SVGIG (reference sequence). The CDR3 coding sequence is TGTGCCTGGAGTACGACAGGATCCACTGAAGCTTTCTTT. This codes for CAWSTTGSTEAFF.

This chain links TRBV6-7 with TRBJ2-7; D is undetermined. TRBV6-7 is assigned to the ORF class and has an uncertain function. The CDR3 runs to 15 residues. V lost 5 bases and J lost 0, with 14 bases in between. The chain's CDR3 is CASSARLRCSYEQYF. The DNA for the CDR3 is TGTGCCAGCAGTGCCCGACTCCGTTGCTCCTACGAGCAGTACTTC.

V gene TRBV29-1 combines with J gene TRBJ2-1, with 8 bases matching TRBD2. This CDR3 comprises 14 residues. CDR1 and CDR2 from the germline V gene are SQVTM and ANQGSEA. J gave up 0 bases and V 6 bases, and 4 bases lay outside the gene matches. CDR3 bases: TGCAGCGTCCGCAGCGGGAGCTCCTACAATGAGCAGTTCTTC. It codes for CSVRSGSSYNEQFF.

CDR3 bases: TGTGCCAGCAGCTGGGACAGGGCGGGTGGCTACACCTTC. Its translation: CASSWDRAGGYTF. The rearrangement links TRBV2 to TRBJ1-2; 9 nucleotides align to TRBD1. CDR1 is SNHLY and CDR2 is FYNNEI in the germline V gene. The length of the CDR3 is 13 residues. Germline trimming cut 6 bases from V and 7 bases from J; bases unmatched to any gene: 6.

The gene calls are TRBV4-1 and TRBJ1-1, with a possible D match to TRBD1 (5 bases). This CDR3 is 15 amino acids long. In germline, CDR1 is MGHRA, CDR2 YSYEKL. Trimming took off 4 bases at V and 0 bases at J, with 12 bases between the two ends. The chain's CDR3 is CASSPEPGLNTEAFF. CDR3 DNA sequence: TGCGCCAGCAGCCCCGAGCCAGGGCTGAACACTGAAGCTTTCTTT.

The table lists this clone with a few counts. This chain uses TRBV11-3 with TRBJ2-3, with TRBD1 identical over 10 bases. The CDR3 spans 17 residues. V shed 1 base and J 3 bases; nucleotides not matched to a gene: 7. Germline CDR1 SGHNT, CDR2 YENEEA. The CDR3 DNA follows: TGTGCCAGCAGCTTAGCCGCCACGGGACAGGGGACAGATACGCAGTATTTT. As protein: CASSLAATGQGTDTQYF. The full variable domain, its missing parts supplied by reference TRBV11-3 and TRBJ2-3, is EAGVVQSPRYKIIEKKQPVAFWCNPISGHNTLYWYLQNLGQGPELLIRYENEEAVDDSQLPKDRFSAERLKGVDSTLKIQPAELGDSAVYLCASSLAATGQGTDTQYFGPGTRLTVL.

This clone turned up a few times. The chain employs TRBV19 and TRBJ2-7; perhaps TRBD1 as D (6 bases). V dropped 10 bases and J dropped 2 bases, with 18 bases sitting between them. Per germline, CDR1 LNHDA and CDR2 SQIVND (reference sequence). The CDR3 covers 14 residues. In nucleotides, the CDR3 is TGTGCCACCCGAACAGGGACCGAACCCTACGAGCAGTACTTC. The encoded protein is CATRTGTEPYEQYF.

This chain connects TRBV4-1 to TRBJ2-1; 12 bases align to TRBD2. Germline V lookup: CDR1 MGHRA, CDR2 YSYEKL. With V trimmed by 0 bases and J by 6 bases, 3 bases remained unmatched. The CDR3 loop spans 16 amino acids. Here the CDR3 reads CASSQDLTSGSNEQFF. DNA of the CDR3: TGCGCCAGCAGCCAAGATTTGACTAGCGGGAGCAATGAGCAGTTCTTC.

This clone was picked up a small number of times. The chain links TRBV30 to TRBJ1-5, with 7 bases aligning to TRBD1. The CDR3 has 13 residues. The germline CDR1 and CDR2 sequences are GTSNPN and SVGIG (reference sequence). Trimming removed 5 bases from V and 3 bases from J; junction bases left unmatched: 4. The DNA for the CDR3 is TGTGCCTGGGGGGACAGATTCAATCAGCCCCAGCATTTT. Its protein is CAWGDRFNQPQHF.

This chain uses TRBV4-2 with TRBJ2-5, with 10 bases matching TRBD2. V shed 4 bases and J 3 bases; nucleotides not matched to a gene: 11. Germline lookup yields CDR1 LGHNA and CDR2 YNFKEQ. The CDR3 sequence is 17 residues long. CDR3: CASSRTTSGMGEETQYF. CDR3 coding DNA: TGTGCCAGCAGCCGTACAACTAGCGGGATGGGAGAAGAGACCCAGTACTTC.

This clone was counted a few times. The V and J genes are TRBV30 and TRBJ1-1; tentative D call: TRBD1 (6 bases). With 3 bases removed from V and 1 base from J, the gap between germline ends came to 12 bases. From germline, CDR1 is GTSNPN and CDR2 SVGIG (reference sequence). The CDR3 is made up of 14 amino acids. This chain's CDR3 is CAWSHRAGNTEAFF. In nucleotides, the CDR3 is TGTGCCTGGAGCCACAGGGCCGGGAACACTGAAGCTTTCTTT.

In nucleotides, the CDR3 is TGTGCCAGCAGTAGTATGAACAGAGGGCTTATTAATCAGTACTTC. Encoded protein: CASSSMNRGLINQYF. The chain links TRBV28 to TRBJ2-4; D possibly corresponds to TRBD2 (5 bases). The CDR3 totals 15 residues. The V end lost 5 bases, the J end lost 12 bases, and 23 bases lay between the germline ends. Germline assignment: CDR1 MDHEN and CDR2 SYDVKM.

The rearrangement joins TRBV29-1 to TRBJ2-7; the match to TRBD2 covers 13 bases. V trimming: 2 bases; J trimming: 5 bases; junction bases outside the gene matches: 3. From germline, CDR1 is SQVTM and CDR2 ANQGSEA. There are 14 residues in the CDR3. CDR3 residues: CSVERLAGGHEQYF. DNA for the CDR3: TGCAGCGTTGAAAGACTAGCGGGAGGTCACGAGCAGTACTTC.